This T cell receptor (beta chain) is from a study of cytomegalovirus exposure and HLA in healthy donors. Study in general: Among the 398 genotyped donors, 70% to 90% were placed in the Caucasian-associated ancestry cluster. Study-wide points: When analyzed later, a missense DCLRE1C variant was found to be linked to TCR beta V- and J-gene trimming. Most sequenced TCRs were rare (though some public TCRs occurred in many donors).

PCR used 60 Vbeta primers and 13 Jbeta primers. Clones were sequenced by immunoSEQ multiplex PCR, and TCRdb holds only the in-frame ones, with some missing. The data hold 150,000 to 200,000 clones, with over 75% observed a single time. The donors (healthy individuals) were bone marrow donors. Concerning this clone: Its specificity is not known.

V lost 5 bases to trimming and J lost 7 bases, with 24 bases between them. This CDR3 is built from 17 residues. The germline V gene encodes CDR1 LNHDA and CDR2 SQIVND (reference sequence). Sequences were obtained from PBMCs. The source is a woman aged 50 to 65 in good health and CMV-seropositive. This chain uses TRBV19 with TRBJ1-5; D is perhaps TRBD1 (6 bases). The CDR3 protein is CASSPTDRSNHQQPQHF. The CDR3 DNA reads TGTGCCAGTAGTCCAACAGACAGGAGCAATCACCAACAGCCCCAGCATTTT.